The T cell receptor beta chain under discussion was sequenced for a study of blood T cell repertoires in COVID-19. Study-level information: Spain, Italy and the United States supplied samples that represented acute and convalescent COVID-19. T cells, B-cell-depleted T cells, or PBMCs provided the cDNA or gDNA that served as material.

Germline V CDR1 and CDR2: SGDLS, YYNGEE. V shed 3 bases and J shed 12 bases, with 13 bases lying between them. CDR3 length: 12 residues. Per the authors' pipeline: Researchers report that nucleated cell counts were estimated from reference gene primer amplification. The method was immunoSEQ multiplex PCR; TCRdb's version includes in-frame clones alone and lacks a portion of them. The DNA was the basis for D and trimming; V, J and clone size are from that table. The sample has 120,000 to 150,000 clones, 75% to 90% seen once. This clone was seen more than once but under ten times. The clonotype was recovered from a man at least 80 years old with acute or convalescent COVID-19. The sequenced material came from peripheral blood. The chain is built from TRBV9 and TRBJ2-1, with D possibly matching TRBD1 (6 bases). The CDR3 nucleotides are TGTGCCAGCAGCGAAAACCAGGGGAGGCAGTTCTTC. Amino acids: CASSENQGRQFF.